Following are 5 T cell receptor beta chains from one sample sequenced in a study of metastatic and nonmetastatic thyroid tumors. The entire patient cohort was treatment-naive prior to thyroid surgery. TCRdb re-called the PCR reads through MiXCR. The profile shows some 20,000 clones, over 25% of them singletons. Source material: adjacent normal tissue. These receptors all stem from a female donor with papillary thyroid cancer or a benign thyroid nodule (not recorded which). Some clones in this sample may be carry-over from other donors' samples.

The V call is TRBV2, the J call TRBJ1-1; TRBD1 aligns across 8 bases. The CDR3 extends over 13 amino acids. Per germline, CDR1 SNHLY and CDR2 FYNNEI. Losses at the gene ends were 7 bases for V and 3 bases for J; bases not matched to a gene: 4. CDR3 coding DNA: TGTGCCAGCACACAGGGGGAAGACACTGAAGCTTTCTTT. Its protein is CASTQGEDTEAFF. The full variable domain, in which reference TRBV2 and TRBJ1-1 provide the parts outside the CDR3, is EPEVTQTPSHQVTQMGQEVILRCVPISNHLYFYWYRQILGQKVEFLVSFYNNEISEKSEIFDDQFSVERPDGSNFTLKIRSTKLEDSAMYFCASTQGEDTEAFFGQGTRLTVV.

In its sample, this clone was seen many times. The same CDR3 is also encoded by other DNA sequences in this sample. The J gene is TRBJ1-3, the V gene TRBV20-1, with 9 bases that match TRBD1. Trimming took 6 bases from V and 1 from J; bases not matched to a gene: 4. This CDR3 is built from 14 residues. Germline assignment: CDR1 DFQATT and CDR2 SNEGSKA (reference sequence). CDR3 residues: CSAQDRGSGNTIYF. CDR3 nucleotide sequence: TGCAGTGCACAGGACAGGGGTTCTGGAAACACCATATATTTT.

This clone showed up just a few times. The rearrangement joins TRBV6-2 or TRBV6-3 to TRBJ1-3; D possibly corresponds to TRBD1 (6 bases). Germline CDR1 MNHEY, CDR2 SVGEGT. This CDR3 spans 14 amino acids. Trimming removed 4 bases at V and 4 bases at J, with 11 bases between. CDR3 sequence: CASSSGQSGNTIYF. CDR3 in DNA: TGTGCCAGCAGTTCCGGACAGTCGGGAAACACCATATATTTT.

This clone was detected a few times. The rearrangement joins TRBV10-3 to TRBJ2-1; 8 bases agree with TRBD2. The germline gives CDR1 ENHRY, CDR2 SYGVKD. V shed 0 bases and J 15 bases; nucleotides not matched to a gene: 10. There are 14 residues in the CDR3. The CDR3 sequence is CAISESYPGGKTFF. In DNA, the CDR3 is TGTGCCATCAGTGAGTCGTATCCGGGGGGGAAAACGTTCTTC.

The chain uses TRBV6-2 or TRBV6-3 and TRBJ2-7, with D perhaps matching TRBD2 (6 bases). This CDR3 is 13 amino acids long. Germline V gives CDR1 MNHEY, CDR2 SVGEGT. The V end was cut by 5 bases, the J end by 4 bases, with 12 bases between. The CDR3 DNA reads as TGTGCCAGCAGTCCCGGGAGACCTTACGAGCAGTACTTC. Protein: CASSPGRPYEQYF.